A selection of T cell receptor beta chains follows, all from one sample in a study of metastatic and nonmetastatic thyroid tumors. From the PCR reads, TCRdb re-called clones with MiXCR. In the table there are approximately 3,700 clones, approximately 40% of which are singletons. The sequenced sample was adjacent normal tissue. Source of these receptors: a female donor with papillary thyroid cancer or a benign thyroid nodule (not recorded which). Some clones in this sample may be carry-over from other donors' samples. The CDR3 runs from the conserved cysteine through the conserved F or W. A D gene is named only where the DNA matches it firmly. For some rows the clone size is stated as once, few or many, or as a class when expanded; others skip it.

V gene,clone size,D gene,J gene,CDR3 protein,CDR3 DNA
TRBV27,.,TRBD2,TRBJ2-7,CASSQAEGTSGAPYEQYF,TGTGCCAGCAGTCAGGCCGAGGGGACTAGCGGAGCCCCTTACGAGCAGTACTTC
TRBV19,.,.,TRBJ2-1,CASSIGVEGNEQFF,TGTGCCAGTAGTATAGGGGTGGAGGGCAATGAGCAGTTCTTC
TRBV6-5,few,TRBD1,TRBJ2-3,CASSYSSDRGSRDTQYF,TGTGCCAGCAGTTACTCGTCCGACAGGGGGTCGAGGGATACGCAGTATTTT
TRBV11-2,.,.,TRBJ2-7,CASRTGLLSYEQYF,TGTGCCAGCAGGACTGGCCTCCTCTCCTACGAGCAGTACTTC
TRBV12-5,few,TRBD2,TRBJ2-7,CASGLPSGSSYEQYF,TGTGCTAGTGGTTTGCCTAGCGGGAGCTCCTACGAGCAGTACTTC
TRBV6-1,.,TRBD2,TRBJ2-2,CASSLAGTGELFF,TGTGCCAGCAGTCTAGCGGGCACCGGGGAGCTGTTTTTT
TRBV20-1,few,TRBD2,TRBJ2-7,CSASPGTSGGEQYF,TGCAGTGCTAGCCCCGGGACTAGCGGGGGGGAGCAGTACTTC
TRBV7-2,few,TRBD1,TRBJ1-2,CASSTPRGSYTF,TGTGCCAGCAGCACCCCCAGGGGGAGCTACACCTTC
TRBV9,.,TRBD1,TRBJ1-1,CASSRGQGNTEAFF,TGTGCCAGCAGCAGGGGACAGGGGAACACTGAAGCTTTCTTT
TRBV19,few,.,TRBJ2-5,CASSRALQETQYF,TGTGCCAGTAGTCGAGCGCTTCAAGAGACCCAGTACTTC
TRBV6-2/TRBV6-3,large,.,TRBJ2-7,CASSPGRGTYAEQYF,TGTGCCAGCAGCCCGGGCCGGGGAACCTACGCCGAGCAGTACTTC
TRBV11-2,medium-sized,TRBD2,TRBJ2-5,CASSPMVGTSGQETQYF,TGTGCCAGCAGCCCCATGGTCGGGACTAGCGGCCAAGAGACCCAGTACTTC
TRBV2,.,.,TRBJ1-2,CASRGTSGQSEFYGYTF,TGTGCCAGCAGGGGGACAAGCGGACAGTCTGAATTCTATGGCTACACCTTC